A single sample is the source of the 18 T cell receptor beta chains below, sequenced in a study of T cell responses to AZD1222 COVID-19 vaccine. TCRdb keeps only in-frame clones here, not all; method: immunoSEQ multiplex PCR. The data contain 120,000 to 150,000 clones, 75% to 95% of them singletons. Sequenced here: peripheral blood, sampled on day 0 of MenACWY control vaccination. The receptors were gathered from an adult in good health.

The chain links TRBV4-1 to TRBJ1-3, with 9 bases identical to TRBD1. Germline V gene lookup returns CDR1 MGHRA and CDR2 YSYEKL. This CDR3 spans 18 amino acids. V was clipped by 1 base and J by 2 bases; unmatched bases: 9. The CDR3 nucleotides are TGCGCCAGCAGCCAAGGTAGACAGGGGGAAAGAGCTGGAAACACCATATATTTT. Amino acids: CASSQGRQGERAGNTIYF.

The chain recombines TRBV5-1 with TRBJ2-5, with D tentatively TRBD2 (6 bases). The V end lost 1 base, the J end lost 3 bases, and 16 bases lay between the germline ends. Germline values: CDR1 SGHRS, CDR2 YFSETQ. The CDR3 contains 16 residues. The CDR3 nucleotides are TGCGCCAGCAGCTTGTCGGGACTGAACACCAAAGAGACCCAGTACTTC. It codes for CASSLSGLNTKETQYF.

The chain carries TRBV7-2 and TRBJ1-3, with D perhaps matching TRBD1 (5 bases). Germline V gene sequence: CDR1 SGHTA, CDR2 FQGNSA. V was pared by 4 bases and J by 4 bases, with 11 bases between. There are 14 residues in the CDR3. The CDR3 region has the DNA TGTGCCAGCAGCTCCTCGGGACGGGGAAACACCATATATTTT. Its protein is CASSSSGRGNTIYF.

The V and J genes are TRBV24-1 and TRBJ1-5, with D uncertain. There are 15 residues in the CDR3. The ends were cut back, 8 bases at V and 2 bases at J, with 15 bases in the middle. Looked up from germline, CDR1 is KGHDR and CDR2 is SFDVKD. CDR3 nucleotide sequence: TGTGCCACCACCTTGAGGCGGGGTGGCAATCAGCCCCAGCATTTT. Amino acids: CATTLRRGGNQPQHF.

The chain has TRBV4-1 and TRBJ2-4; maybe TRBD2 (5 bases). Germline lookup yields CDR1 MGHRA and CDR2 YSYEKL. Trimming removed 0 bases from V and 13 bases from J, with 19 bases in between. This CDR3 region has 15 residues. The CDR3 DNA reads as TGCGCCAGCAGCCAAGAGTGGGCAGCGGCGTCGGTGCAGTACTTC. As protein: CASSQEWAAASVQYF.

This sequence joins TRBV4-2 and TRBJ2-2; perhaps TRBD1 as D (5 bases). This CDR3 spans 14 amino acids. Trimming shortened V by 4 bases and J by 5 bases, and 11 bases separated the two germline ends. Germline lookup yields CDR1 LGHNA and CDR2 YNFKEQ. CDR3 amino acids: CASSPQGFTGELFF. As DNA, the CDR3 is TGTGCCAGCAGCCCTCAGGGTTTTACCGGGGAGCTGTTTTTT.

J is TRBJ1-1 and V is TRBV5-1; D remains unclear. The CDR3 runs to 14 residues. Germline V gives CDR1 SGHRS, CDR2 YFSETQ. V was clipped by 4 bases and J by 1 base, with 11 bases between them. The CDR3 region is CASSPMPGNTEAFF. CDR3 bases: TGCGCCAGCAGCCCCATGCCAGGGAACACTGAAGCTTTCTTT.

This sequence joins TRBV24-1 and TRBJ2-1, with 10 bases identical to TRBD2. Germline loops: CDR1 KGHDR, CDR2 SFDVKD. V lost 2 bases, J lost 8 bases, and 11 bases stayed unmatched. This CDR3 region has 17 residues. CDR3 nucleotides: TGTGCCACCAGTGATTCGACTAGCGGGCACCCTCCGGATGAGCAGTTCTTC. Translating gives CATSDSTSGHPPDEQFF.

The chain couples TRBV7-9 to TRBJ1-4; 8 bases line up with TRBD1. Trimming took 5 bases from V and 4 from J; bases not matched to a gene: 6. The CDR3 is made up of 15 amino acids. CDR1 and CDR2 from the germline V gene are SEHNR and FQNEAQ (reference sequence). DNA for the CDR3: TGTGCCAGCAGCAGCGGACAGGGAGATAATGAAAAACTGTTTTTT. The encoded protein is CASSSGQGDNEKLFF.

This chain uses TRBV9 with TRBJ2-3; no clear D gene. This CDR3 spans 12 amino acids. Germline V gene lookup returns CDR1 SGDLS and CDR2 YYNGEE. Trimming stripped 0 bases from V and 5 bases from J, with 4 bases between. CDR3 nucleotides: TGTGCCAGCAGCGTAGTGAGAGATACGCAGTATTTT. As protein: CASSVVRDTQYF.

Regarding this clone: Different DNA sequences within this sample yield the same CDR3. The chain employs TRBV15 and TRBJ2-5; D not certain. V was trimmed by 0 bases and J by 4 bases, leaving 3 bases between them. Germline loops: CDR1 LNHNV, CDR2 YYDKDF (reference sequence). The CDR3 consists of 12 residues. CDR3 in amino acids: CATSRDRETQYF. The CDR3 nucleotides are TGTGCCACCAGCAGAGATCGAGAGACCCAGTACTTC. Full variable domain (outside the CDR3, taken from reference TRBV15 and TRBJ2-5): DAMVIQNPRYQVTQFGKPVTLSCSQTLNHNVMYWYQQKSSQAPKLLFHYYDKDFNNEADTPDNFQSRRPNTSFCFLDIRSPGLGDTAMYLCATSRDRETQYFGPGTRLLVL.

The chain is built from TRBV6-2 or TRBV6-3 and TRBJ1-5; D is ambiguous. Trimming cost V 5 bases and J 0 bases, with 11 bases left between them. The CDR3 has 15 amino acids. The germline gives CDR1 MNHEY, CDR2 SVGEGT. For the CDR3, the DNA is TGTGCCAGCAGTACCCCCCCGGGTAGCAATCAGCCCCAGCATTTT. Amino acid sequence: CASSTPPGSNQPQHF.

The chain has TRBV4-1 and TRBJ2-5; D might be TRBD1 or TRBD2, each matching 5 bases. CDR1 MGHRA and CDR2 YSYEKL come from the germline V gene. The CDR3 spans 14 residues. Trimming cost V 4 bases and J 2 bases, with 11 bases left between them. As DNA, the CDR3 is TGCGCCAGCAGCCTGGGACCGAGACAAGAGACCCAGTACTTC. Translation gives CASSLGPRQETQYF.

The chain couples TRBV3-1 (or the pseudogene TRBV3-2) to TRBJ1-1, with D unresolved. This CDR3 contains 13 residues. Per the germline V gene, CDR1 is LGHDT and CDR2 is YNNKEL (reference sequence). Trimming left V 1 base short and J 5 bases short, with 8 bases between. In nucleotides, the CDR3 is TGTGCCAGCAGCCAAGTCGTGGGGACTGAAGCTTTCTTT. Encoded protein: CASSQVVGTEAFF.

The chain carries TRBV27 and TRBJ1-2, with TRBD1 matching 10 bases. This CDR3 has 14 residues. Germline values: CDR1 MNHEY, CDR2 SMNVEV (reference sequence). Trimming took 7 bases from V and 7 from J; bases not matched to a gene: 9. The DNA of the CDR3 is TGTGCCAGCAACCGAGGACAGGGGGTCGGTGGCTACACCTTC. Protein product: CASNRGQGVGGYTF.

The V call is TRBV2, the J call TRBJ1-4; tentative D call: TRBD1 (6 bases). V was pared by 3 bases and J by 5 bases, with 13 bases between. This CDR3 region has 15 residues. Germline lookup yields CDR1 SNHLY and CDR2 FYNNEI. CDR3 in DNA: TGTGCCAGCAGTGATCAGGGACAAGACAATGAAAAACTGTTTTTT. Protein sequence: CASSDQGQDNEKLFF. Together with reference TRBV2 and TRBJ1-4, the CDR3 gives the full variable domain: EPEVTQTPSHQVTQMGQEVILRCVPISNHLYFYWYRQILGQKVEFLVSFYNNEISEKSEIFDDQFSVERPDGSNFTLKIRSTKLEDSAMYFCASSDQGQDNEKLFFGSGTQLSVL.

The V gene is TRBV30, the J gene TRBJ1-6; no reliable D call. Trimming removed 1 base at V and 0 bases at J, with 4 bases between. Germline CDR1 is GTSNPN and CDR2 is SVGIG (reference sequence). This CDR3 has 14 residues. For the CDR3, the DNA is TGTGCCTGGAGTGATAGCTCCTATAATTCACCCCTCCACTTT. This codes for CAWSDSSYNSPLHF.

The chain carries TRBV6-5 and TRBJ2-2; unclear D gene. This CDR3 is 13 amino acids long. Germline CDR1 is MNHEY and CDR2 is SVGAGI. The V end lost 0 bases, the J end lost 6 bases, and 5 bases lay between the germline ends. The CDR3 here is CASSYSRSGELFF. CDR3 nucleotide sequence: TGTGCCAGCAGTTACTCGAGGTCCGGGGAGCTGTTTTTT.